This TCR beta chain was sequenced for a study of blood T cell repertoires in COVID-19 (dated by TCRdb to the early 2020s). Turning to the overall study: The collaborator samples originated in the United States, Italy and Spain and spanned the acute and convalescent phases of COVID-19. The samples were drawn from two sources: the first 160 participants of the ongoing ImmuneRACE study, and over 1,000 subjects contributed by 6 global collaborators. The repertoires were released in a freely available public database meant as a resource for research on the immune response to SARS-CoV-2. The material from the prospective study consisted of cDNA or gDNA derived from T cells, B-cell-depleted T cells, or PBMCs. Where available, HLA class I and class II types were taken from metadata supplied by the sample provider and were not determined by assay-based typing. A de-identified subject ID, COVID-19 status, age in years and sex were almost always included in the sample metadata. The dataset comprised deeply sampled blood TCRbeta repertoires from subjects exposed to, actively infected with, or recovered from COVID-19. Results and caveats for the whole study, not just this receptor: How much clinical and demographic metadata was included differed by source and by participant, and the metadata was provided uncurated.

The CDR3 contains 17 residues, cysteine and phenylalanine counted. Just CDR3 DNA is preserved here, 51 bases in frame from base 1. The germline V gene specifies SGHTA as CDR1 and FQGNSA as CDR2. V has 1 base trimmed and J has 3 bases trimmed; junction bases matching no gene number 6. Collaborating institutions collected whole blood in K2EDTA tubes following their own protocols. For TCRbeta analysis, collaborators shipped samples as frozen whole blood, isolated PBMCs, or DNA extracted from either of those sample types. With regard to this clone: No antigen is known for it. Base qualities were left out, and no much larger clone turns up one base away.

TCRbeta CDR3 regions were amplified from genomic DNA using the immunoSEQ Assay, a bias-controlled multiplex PCR. The source study handled its data this way. Nucleated cell counts per sample were estimated from amplification of reference gene primers within the assay. To quantify the absolute abundance of each unique TCRbeta CDR3 rearrangement, sequence reads were collapsed and filtered. Productive Simpson clonality was computed per sample as the square root of Simpson's diversity index over productive rearrangements. Here the immuneACCESS table is served through TCRdb, limited to in-frame sequences with V and J called. Missing clones are a known gap in these copies; in checked studies unresolved V genes cover under half, and the rest lacks a known reason. V, J and clone size were drawn from that table, and D and trimming were deduced from the DNA. Within this sample are fewer than 100,000 clones, with over 75% of them counted one time only. More than 3% of the sample belongs to the ten largest clones.

The source material was peripheral blood. The chain couples TRBV7-2 to TRBJ2-3; 11 central nucleotides agree with TRBD2. The clonotype was recovered from a man in his 60s with acute or convalescent COVID-19. The CDR3 here reads CASSLGATSGGTDTQYF. In nucleotide form, the sequence is TGTGCCAGCAGCTTAGGAGCCACTAGCGGGGGAACAGATACGCAGTATTTT.